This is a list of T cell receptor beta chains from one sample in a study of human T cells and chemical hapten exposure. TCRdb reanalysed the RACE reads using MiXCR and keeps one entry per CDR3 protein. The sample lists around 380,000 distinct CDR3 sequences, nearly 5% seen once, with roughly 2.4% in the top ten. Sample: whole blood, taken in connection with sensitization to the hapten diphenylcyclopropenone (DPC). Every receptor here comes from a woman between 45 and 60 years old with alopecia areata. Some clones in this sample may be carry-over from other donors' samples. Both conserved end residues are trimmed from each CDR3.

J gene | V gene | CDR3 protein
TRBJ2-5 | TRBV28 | ASSLVNRARKTQY
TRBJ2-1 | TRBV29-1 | SVEPGPNEQF
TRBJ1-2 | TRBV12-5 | ASGLVNDRRYGYT
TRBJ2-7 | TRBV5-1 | ASSLGVPGYEQY
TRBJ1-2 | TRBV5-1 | ASSPDYYGYT
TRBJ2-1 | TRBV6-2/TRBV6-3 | ASSYSPGTGESSYNEQF
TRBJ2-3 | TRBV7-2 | ASSPSLLAGDVTDTQY
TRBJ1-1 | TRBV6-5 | ASSPLWGTELNTEAF
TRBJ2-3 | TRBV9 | ASRTQGSTDTQY
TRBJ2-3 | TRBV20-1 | SARVGQGWLSTDTQY
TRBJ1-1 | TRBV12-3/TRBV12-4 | ASSFPGTGANTEAF
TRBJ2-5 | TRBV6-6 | ASSYPREAGGQETQY
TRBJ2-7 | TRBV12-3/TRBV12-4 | ASSSNYLYEQY
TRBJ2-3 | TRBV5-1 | ASSLGQMITDTQY
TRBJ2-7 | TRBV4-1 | ASSVSVRGGYSYEQY
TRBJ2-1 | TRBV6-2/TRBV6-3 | ASSYEGLEQF
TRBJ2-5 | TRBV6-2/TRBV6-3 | ASRFDRDQETQY
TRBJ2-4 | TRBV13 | ASSLLAGASRAAKNIQY
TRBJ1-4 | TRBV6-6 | ASSYGQLVATNEKLF
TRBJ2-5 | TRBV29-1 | SVEDRLKTQY